A single sample is the source of the 2 T cell receptor beta chains below, sequenced in a study of cytomegalovirus exposure and HLA in healthy donors. The PCR had 60 Vbeta and 13 Jbeta primers. Clones were read by immunoSEQ multiplex PCR, and TCRdb kept only the in-frame ones, dropping some. The sample comprises approximately 120,000 clones, approximately 80% of which are singletons, and more than 0.95% rests with the top ten. Sequencing was carried out using PBMCs. Every receptor here comes from a man aged 45 to 65 in good health and CMV-seronegative.

This chain joins TRBV28 and TRBJ1-5; 8 nucleotides line up with TRBD1. Trimming removed 5 bases from V and 4 bases from J; junction bases left unmatched: 7. Germline V CDR1 and CDR2: MDHEN, SYDVKM. This CDR3 region has 15 residues. In DNA, the CDR3 is TGTGCCAGCAGTCTCGACAGGGGAAGGAATCAGCCCCAGCATTTT. Translation gives CASSLDRGRNQPQHF.

The chain employs TRBV11-1 and TRBJ2-3, with D maybe TRBD2 (6 bases). CDR1 and CDR2 (germline): SGHAT, FQDESV (reference sequence). The CDR3 totals 16 residues. V lost 1 base and J 0 bases, leaving 11 bases between the germline ends. The CDR3 loop reads CASSLVGTSSTDTQYF. The DNA of the CDR3 is TGTGCCAGCAGCTTAGTCGGGACTTCTAGCACAGATACGCAGTATTTT.